This TCR beta chain emerged from a study of blood T cells in healthy people across ages. Study-level points and caveats: The lack of PBMC sorting stopped any conclusive naive versus antigen-experienced comparison. TCR beta diversity per million T cells fell roughly linearly with age.

In this sample, this clonotype turned up a few times. Antigen unknown. A second PCR, run for about 6 to 11 cycles, used a sample-barcoded 5' primer plus a J-beta primer mix. Every cDNA molecule bore a tag from a template-switch adaptor containing 12 random nucleotides. There were at least 3 million CDR3-containing paired-end reads obtained from each sample. TCRdb reprocessed the 5' RACE reads via MiXCR and lists one record per CDR3 protein. The data contain 700,000 or so distinct CDR3 sequences, over 20% of them singletons. The receptor was isolated from a man between 65 and 85 years old in good health. The sequenced sample was blood.

CDR3 in DNA: TGCAGCGGGACTAGCGGGGGTCTGGATACGCAGTATTTT. It translates to CSGTSGGLDTQYF. The chain combines TRBV29-1 with TRBJ2-3; 13 bases fit TRBD2. V lost 7 bases, J lost 6 bases, and 4 bases stayed unmatched. The germline V gene has CDR1 SQVTM and CDR2 ANQGSEA. The CDR3 spans 13 residues.